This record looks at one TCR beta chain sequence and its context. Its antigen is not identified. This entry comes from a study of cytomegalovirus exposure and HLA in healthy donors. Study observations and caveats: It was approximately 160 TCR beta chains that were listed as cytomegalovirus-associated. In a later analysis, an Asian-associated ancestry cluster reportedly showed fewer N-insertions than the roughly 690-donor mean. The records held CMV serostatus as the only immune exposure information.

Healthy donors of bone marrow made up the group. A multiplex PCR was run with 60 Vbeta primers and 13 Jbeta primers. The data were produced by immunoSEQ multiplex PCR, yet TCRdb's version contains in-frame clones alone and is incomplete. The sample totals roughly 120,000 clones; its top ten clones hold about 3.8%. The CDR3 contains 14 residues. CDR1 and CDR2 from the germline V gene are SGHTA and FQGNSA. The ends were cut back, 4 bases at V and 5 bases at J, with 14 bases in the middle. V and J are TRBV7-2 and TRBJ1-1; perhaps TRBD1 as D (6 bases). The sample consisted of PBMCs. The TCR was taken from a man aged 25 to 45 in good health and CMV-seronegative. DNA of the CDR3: TGTGCCAGCAGCTCCCTGGGGCAGGGGACTGAAGCTTTCTTT. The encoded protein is CASSSLGQGTEAFF.